Below, one T cell receptor beta chain is given with its context. These data are taken from a study of long-term antiretroviral therapy in people with HIV. Trimming took off 3 bases at V and 0 bases at J, with 7 bases between the two ends. This CDR3 comprises 14 residues. In germline, CDR1 is MGHDK, CDR2 SYGVNS. immunoSEQ v3.0 was run at survey level. Assay used: immunoSEQ multiplex PCR; TCRdb lists only in-frame clones, some missing. The sample has 20,000 to 25,000 clones; around three quarters are singletons. The rearrangement uses TRBV25-1 and TRBJ2-3; D is unresolved. The TCR was taken from a woman between 40 and 50 years old with HIV. Sample: unsorted PBMCs, taken 1.1 years before starting antiretroviral therapy. The CDR3 loop is CASSDSLSTDTQYF. CDR3 nucleotide sequence: TGTGCCAGCAGTGACTCCCTTAGCACAGATACGCAGTATTTT.